One and the same sample provided the 8 T cell receptor beta chains below, sequenced in a study of blood T cell repertoires in COVID-19. This table comes from immunoSEQ multiplex PCR, and its TCRdb copy is limited to in-frame clones, with some not included. The table lists around 95,000 clones, almost 90% of them singletons. Sequences were obtained from peripheral blood. These receptors were obtained from a human donor in a cohort sampled during active COVID-19.

The gene calls are TRBV5-1 and TRBJ1-5, with a tentative D call TRBD1 (5 bases). V lost 0 bases to trimming and J lost 7 bases, with 11 bases between them. Germline CDR1 SGHRS, CDR2 YFSETQ. This CDR3 spans 14 amino acids. The CDR3 bases are TGCGCCAGCAGCTTGGAAGGGGTAAACCAGCCCCAGCATTTT. Translation: CASSLEGVNQPQHF.

This chain links TRBV20-1 with TRBJ2-1; 10 nucleotides match TRBD2. Germline V gives CDR1 DFQATT, CDR2 SNEGSKA (reference sequence). This CDR3 spans 15 amino acids. The V and J ends lost 7 bases and 7 bases, in that order; junction bases with no gene match: 13. The CDR3 sequence: CSVSLLAGRVNEQFF. As DNA, the CDR3 is TGCAGTGTTAGTCTACTAGCGGGAAGAGTTAATGAGCAGTTCTTC.

The chain joins TRBV7-2 to TRBJ1-6, with unresolved D. This CDR3 is 14 amino acids long. Germline CDR1 is SGHTA and CDR2 is FQGNSA. The V end was cut by 5 bases, the J end by 0 bases, with 5 bases between. DNA of the CDR3: TGTGCCAGCAGCCGTCGCTCCTATAATTCACCCCTCCACTTT. As protein: CASSRRSYNSPLHF.

This clone was observed a handful of times. The chain recombines TRBV7-9 with TRBJ1-6, with D maybe TRBD1 (6 bases). The V gene's germline CDR1 is SEHNR and CDR2 FQNEAQ (reference sequence). This CDR3 contains 13 residues. The V and J ends lost 5 bases and 9 bases respectively, with 11 bases between them. The CDR3 is CASSAGTTSPLHF. The CDR3 bases are TGTGCCAGCAGCGCCGGGACAACTTCACCCCTCCACTTT.

CDR3 loop: CAWSEGGFSGNTIYF. DNA for the CDR3: TGTGCCTGGAGTGAGGGAGGTTTCTCTGGAAACACCATATATTTT. This chain links TRBV30 with TRBJ1-3; no clear D gene. V dropped 1 base and J dropped 0 bases, with 10 bases sitting between them. The germline gives CDR1 GTSNPN, CDR2 SVGIG (reference sequence). The CDR3 sequence is 15 residues long.

The gene calls are TRBV27 and TRBJ2-7; 11 bases agree with TRBD2. V trimming: 7 bases; J trimming: 0 bases; junction bases outside the gene matches: 5. Germline V gene lookup returns CDR1 MNHEY and CDR2 SMNVEV (reference sequence). The CDR3 runs to 15 residues. The CDR3 DNA is TGTGCCAGCAACCAGCTAGCGGGGGGCTCCTACGAGCAGTACTTC. As protein: CASNQLAGGSYEQYF.

The gene calls are TRBV29-1 and TRBJ2-1, with unresolved D. There are 14 residues in the CDR3. V dropped 4 bases and J dropped 4 bases, with 14 bases sitting between them. CDR1 SQVTM and CDR2 ANQGSEA come from the germline V gene. This chain's CDR3 is CSVATDQRYNEQFF. In nucleotides, the CDR3 is TGCAGCGTTGCCACAGATCAACGATACAATGAGCAGTTCTTC.

The V and J genes are TRBV5-4 and TRBJ2-5, with a weak D call TRBD2 (6 bases). Germline V gives CDR1 SGHNT, CDR2 YYREEE (reference sequence). Trimming took 0 bases from V and 1 from J, leaving 7 bases between them. This CDR3 region has 14 residues. CDR3 nucleotides: TGTGCCAGCAGCTTGGGCGGGGCCCAAGAGACCCAGTACTTC. It is translated as CASSLGGAQETQYF.